Included here is one TCR beta chain sequence, with context. What antigen it recognizes has not been identified. Within one base of it there is no much larger clone, and no base qualities were kept. TCRbeta CDR3 regions were amplified from genomic DNA using the immunoSEQ Assay, a bias-controlled multiplex PCR. Per the original workflow: The number of nucleated cells in each sample was estimated from the amplification of reference gene primers within the assay. Sequence reads were collapsed and filtered to measure the absolute abundance of every unique TCRbeta CDR3 rearrangement. For each sample, productive Simpson clonality was calculated as the square root of Simpson's diversity index across productive rearrangements. This immuneACCESS table, as held by TCRdb, lists in-frame sequences with V and J called but not all clones. Of the missing ones, under half trace to an unresolved V gene in checked studies; the others have no known cause. Clone size and the V and J calls come from that table; the DNA yielded D and trimming. The sample records around 130,000 clones, 88% of which are singletons. In total, the top ten clones hold roughly 2.2% of the sample.

Collaborating institutions collected whole blood in K2EDTA tubes following their own protocols. Collaborator samples were shipped for TCRbeta analysis as frozen whole blood, isolated PBMCs, or DNA extracted from either sample type. Reading from cysteine to phenylalanine, the CDR3 counts 13 amino acids. The CDR3 DNA has 39 bases and is translated from base 1. From the germline V gene (reference sequence), CDR1 is MNHEY and CDR2 is SMNVEV. Trimming leaves V shorter by 5 bases and J shorter by 3 bases, with the junction holding 3 bases beyond the gene matches. This entry is derived from a study of blood T cell repertoires in COVID-19 (dated by TCRdb to between 2020 and 2021). In the study overall: Samples from collaborators originated in the United States, Italy and Spain and spanned both the acute and convalescent phases of COVID-19. The material from the prospective study consisted of cDNA or gDNA derived from T cells, B-cell-depleted T cells, or PBMCs. Subjects who had been exposed to COVID-19, were actively infected with it, or had recovered from it provided the deeply sampled blood TCRbeta repertoires that made up the dataset. The repertoires were released in a freely available public database meant as a resource for research on the immune response to SARS-CoV-2. The samples were drawn from the first 160 participants of the ongoing ImmuneRACE study and from under 1,500 subjects provided by 6 global collaborators. Sample metadata almost always included a de-identified subject ID, COVID-19 status, age in years and sex. Where available, HLA class I and class II types were taken from metadata supplied by the sample provider and were not determined by assay-based typing. Findings and caveats that apply to the study as a whole: Clinical and demographic metadata were provided uncurated, with the amount varying by source and participant.

The receptor comes from a man in his 70s with active COVID-19. Sequenced input: peripheral blood. The sequence joins TRBV27 to TRBJ1-2; 7 central bases correspond to TRBD1. The CDR3 is CASSRDRDYGYTF. The nucleotide sequence is given as TGTGCCAGCAGTAGGGACAGAGACTATGGCTACACCTTC.